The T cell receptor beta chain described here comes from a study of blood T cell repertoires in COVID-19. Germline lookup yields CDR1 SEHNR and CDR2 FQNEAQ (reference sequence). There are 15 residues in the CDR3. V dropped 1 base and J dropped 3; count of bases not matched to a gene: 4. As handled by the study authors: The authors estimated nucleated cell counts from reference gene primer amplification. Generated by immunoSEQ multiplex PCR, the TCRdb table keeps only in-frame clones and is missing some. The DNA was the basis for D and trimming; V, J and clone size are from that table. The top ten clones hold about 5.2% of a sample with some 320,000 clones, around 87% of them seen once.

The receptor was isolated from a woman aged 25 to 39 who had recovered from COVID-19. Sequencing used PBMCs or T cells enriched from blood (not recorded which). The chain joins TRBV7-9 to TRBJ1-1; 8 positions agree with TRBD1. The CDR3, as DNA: TGTGCCAGCAGCTTAGAGGACAGGGTGTACACTGAAGCTTTCTTT. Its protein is CASSLEDRVYTEAFF.